This T cell receptor (beta chain) appears in the sequencing data of a study of radiotherapy plus CTLA-4 blockade in lung cancer. Sequenced by immunoSEQ multiplex PCR; TCRdb stores in-frame clones only, minus some. The table records about 51,000 clones, about four fifths of them present only once. Trimming pared 5 bases from V and 3 bases from J, leaving 16 bases between. Per germline, CDR1 MNHEY and CDR2 SVGAGI. The CDR3 consists of 15 residues. Points on this clone: The target antigen is unknown.

Regarding the study as a whole: Once radiotherapy plus ipilimumab had been given, TCR clones derived from tumor expanded in blood.

The receptor was derived from a human donor with non-small cell lung cancer who had a complete response to radiotherapy plus ipilimumab. The sequencing used peripheral blood, collected from a patient treated with radiotherapy plus ipilimumab. The chain links TRBV6-5 to TRBJ1-2, with D tentatively TRBD1 (5 bases). This CDR3 is CASSPSGGDYYGYTF. The CDR3 DNA is TGTGCCAGCAGTCCCTCGGGGGGGGATTACTATGGCTACACCTTC.